The 20 T cell receptor beta chains below come from one sample, sequenced in a study of blood T cells in healthy people across ages. Combining a sample-barcoded 5' primer with a J-beta primer mix, a second PCR ran for roughly 6 to 11 cycles. TCRdb re-called the 5' RACE reads with MiXCR, one entry per CDR3 protein. The sample records about 1 million distinct CDR3 sequences, 35% to 55% being singletons. The sequencing input was blood. These receptor sequences come from a woman aged 55-70 years in good health.

This clonotype occurred many times. The chain employs TRBV9 and TRBJ2-1; 7 bases map to TRBD1. The germline gives CDR1 SGDLS, CDR2 YYNGEE. V lost 0 bases, J lost 10 bases, and 7 bases stayed unmatched. The CDR3 sequence is 14 residues long. For the CDR3, the DNA is TGTGCCAGCAGCGTAGCGTACAGGGGTGGGGAGCAGTTCTTC. It is translated as CASSVAYRGGEQFF.

This clonotype turned up a few times. The chain carries TRBV27 and TRBJ1-4; D is possibly TRBD1 (5 bases). This CDR3 is built from 15 residues. V lost 5 bases and J 5 bases, leaving 15 bases between the germline ends. The V gene's germline CDR1 is MNHEY and CDR2 SMNVEV (reference sequence). Here the CDR3 reads CASSARQKRNEKLFF. CDR3 coding DNA: TGTGCCAGCAGTGCACGACAGAAGCGGAATGAAAAACTGTTTTTT.

The chain recombines TRBV20-1 with TRBJ2-5, with unresolved D. The CDR3 loop spans 13 amino acids. The V end was cut by 6 bases, the J end by 2 bases, with 13 bases between. CDR1 DFQATT and CDR2 SNEGSKA come from the germline V gene (reference sequence). CDR3 amino acids: CSAPDLGQETQYF. The CDR3, as DNA: TGCAGTGCCCCCGACCTGGGGCAAGAGACCCAGTACTTC.

As to this clonotype: A much larger clone is a single base away; this may be a read error. The J gene is TRBJ2-7, the V gene TRBV4-2, with TRBD2 identical over 10 bases. Germline loops: CDR1 LGHNA, CDR2 YNFKEQ. This CDR3 is 15 amino acids long. The DNA of the CDR3 is TGTGCCAGCAGCCGGACTAGCGGTAACTCCTACGGGCAGTACTTC. As protein: CASSRTSGNSYGQYF.

The chain recombines TRBV7-2 with TRBJ2-1; TRBD2 matches 10 bases. This CDR3 contains 16 residues. Germline CDR1 SGHTA, CDR2 FQGNSA. V shed 5 bases, J shed 7 bases, and the junction held 11 bases outside the gene matches. The CDR3 loop reads CASSPIAGGPWNEQFF. The CDR3 DNA is TGTGCCAGCAGCCCCATAGCGGGGGGCCCCTGGAATGAGCAGTTCTTC.

The rearrangement links TRBV12-3 or TRBV12-4 to TRBJ2-5, with TRBD2 identical over 7 bases. Unmatched junction bases numbered 4, after V lost 2 bases and J lost 4 bases. This CDR3 spans 14 amino acids. The CDR3 protein is CASSLWERGETQYF. DNA for the CDR3: TGTGCCAGCAGTTTATGGGAGCGGGGAGAGACCCAGTACTTC.

The rearrangement links TRBV27 to TRBJ2-3; TRBD2 is a possible D gene (6 bases). The V end lost 7 bases, the J end lost 1 base, and 12 bases lay between the germline ends. From germline, CDR1 is MNHEY and CDR2 SMNVEV (reference sequence). This CDR3 spans 14 amino acids. The CDR3 DNA reads as TGTGCCAGCAAGGGACTTCTTGGCACAGATACGCAGTATTTT. Translating it yields CASKGLLGTDTQYF.

The chain carries TRBV12-5 and TRBJ2-1, with a weak D call TRBD2 (6 bases). The CDR3 runs 14 residues. The V end was cut by 6 bases, the J end by 9 bases, with 18 bases between. In germline, CDR1 is LGHNT, CDR2 FRNRAP. The CDR3 protein is CASGSGTASVEQFF. In DNA, the CDR3 is TGTGCTAGTGGCTCGGGGACTGCCAGCGTTGAGCAGTTCTTC.

The chain recombines TRBV9 with TRBJ2-5; 9 bases align to TRBD1. Trimming removed 4 bases from V and 11 bases from J; junction bases left unmatched: 18. CDR3 length: 16 amino acids. Looked up from germline, CDR1 is SGDLS and CDR2 is YYNGEE. The CDR3 loop reads CASSSNTDRGGDEQYF. The CDR3 nucleotides read TGTGCCAGCAGCTCCAACACGGACAGGGGAGGGGATGAGCAGTACTTC.

This clonotype was recorded at least ten times. The rearrangement joins TRBV10-3 to TRBJ2-5, with D unresolved. Looked up from germline, CDR1 is ENHRY and CDR2 is SYGVKD. V lost 2 bases and J lost 3, with 7 bases in between. CDR3 length: 13 amino acids. CDR3 residues: CAISERREETQYF. CDR3 nucleotide sequence: TGTGCCATCAGTGAGAGAAGGGAAGAGACCCAGTACTTC.

This clonotype was picked up a small number of times. The junction departs from germline at one end; a sequencing error may be responsible. The gene calls are TRBV27 and TRBJ1-2, with TRBD1 as a possible D gene (5 bases). From germline, CDR1 is MNHEY and CDR2 SMNVEV (reference sequence). This CDR3 spans 15 amino acids. The CDR3 DNA is TGTGCCACCAGTCGGGGAGCTAGGGGAAACTATGGCTACACCTTC. It is translated as CATSRGARGNYGYTF.

The V and J genes are TRBV4-2 and TRBJ1-2, with D unresolved. Germline CDR1 and CDR2: LGHNA and YNFKEQ. The CDR3 contains 15 residues. The V and J ends lost 0 bases and 5 bases respectively, with 13 bases between them. The CDR3 loop is CASSQEEGAYYGYTF. The CDR3 DNA sequence: TGTGCCAGCAGCCAAGAAGAGGGAGCCTATTATGGCTACACCTTC.

This clonotype has a handful of counts. The chain uses TRBV4-1 and TRBJ2-5; TRBD2 agrees at 9 bases. Germline trimming cut 3 bases from V and 3 bases from J; bases unmatched to any gene: 2. CDR3 length equals 14 residues. Germline V gene sequence: CDR1 MGHRA, CDR2 YSYEKL. CDR3 sequence: CASSHRGREETQYF. For the CDR3, the DNA is TGCGCCAGCAGCCATCGCGGGAGGGAAGAGACCCAGTACTTC.

The chain has TRBV29-1 and TRBJ2-3, with TRBD1 matching over 7 bases. Germline CDR1 and CDR2: SQVTM and ANQGSEA. The CDR3 is made up of 14 amino acids. Unmatched junction bases numbered 12, after V lost 6 bases and J lost 6 bases. CDR3 region: CSVAGTVLTDTQYF. In nucleotides, the CDR3 is TGCAGCGTGGCCGGGACAGTACTTACGGATACGCAGTATTTT.

This chain connects TRBV25-1 to TRBJ2-7, with D tentatively TRBD1 or TRBD2 (5 bases each). This CDR3 is 19 amino acids long. CDR1 and CDR2 from the germline V gene are MGHDK and SYGVNS. V lost 2 bases and J lost 5, with 28 bases in between. The CDR3 is CASSESPPGPIVGPNEQYF. DNA of the CDR3: TGTGCCAGCAGTGAAAGTCCCCCGGGGCCTATAGTCGGGCCCAACGAGCAGTACTTC.

Worth noting for this clonotype: A junction end diverges from the germline sequence, so it may reflect a read error. V gene TRBV10-3 combines with J gene TRBJ1-2, with TRBD1 matching 9 bases. Germline V gene lookup returns CDR1 ENHRY and CDR2 SYGVKD. The CDR3 is 13 amino acids. The CDR3 region has the DNA TGTGCCATCAGGCACAGGACAGGGGACGGCTACACTTTC. Translating gives CAIRHRTGDGYTF.

This chain joins TRBV5-6 and TRBJ1-2; perhaps TRBD1 as D (5 bases). V dropped 4 bases and J dropped 3 bases, with 13 bases sitting between them. Germline V lookup: CDR1 SGHDT, CDR2 YYEEEE. The CDR3 is 14 residues long. The CDR3 spells CASSKGPGHYGYTF. The CDR3 nucleotides read TGTGCCAGCAGCAAAGGACCGGGACACTATGGCTACACCTTC.

The genes are TRBV9 and TRBJ2-7; D gene ambiguous. In germline, CDR1 is SGDLS, CDR2 YYNGEE. CDR3 length: 12 residues. V lost 0 bases and J lost 6, with 7 bases in between. The chain's CDR3 is CASSVDTREQYF. Written as DNA, the CDR3 is TGTGCCAGCAGCGTAGACACACGCGAGCAGTACTTC.

This clonotype was seen only a few times. The J gene is TRBJ2-3, the V gene TRBV12-3 or TRBV12-4, with TRBD1 as a possible D gene (5 bases). Trimming took 5 bases from V and 7 from J, leaving 10 bases between them. The CDR3 covers 12 residues. CDR3 bases: TGTGCCAGCAGTCCAGGGTTACATACGCAGTATTTT. It translates to CASSPGLHTQYF.

The chain is built from TRBV2 and TRBJ2-3; 8 nucleotides line up with TRBD2. CDR1 SNHLY and CDR2 FYNNEI come from the germline V gene. The CDR3 loop spans 17 amino acids. Germline trimming cut 4 bases from V and 2 bases from J; bases unmatched to any gene: 11. CDR3 sequence reads: CASSAQLLADPTDTQYF. DNA for the CDR3: TGTGCCAGCAGTGCTCAATTACTAGCGGATCCCACAGATACGCAGTATTTT.